Shown below are 16 T cell receptor beta chains from a single sample sequenced in a study of OX40 agonist ivuxolimab in advanced cancers. This table comes from immunoSEQ multiplex PCR, and its TCRdb copy is limited to in-frame clones, with some not included. The data show under 80,000 clones, approximately 88% seen once. Sequenced here: CD4+ or CD8+ T cells sorted from blood, sampled in a trial of the OX40 agonist ivuxolimab. The receptor set was obtained from an adult with an advanced solid tumor such as melanoma, head and neck, liver or kidney cancer.

The chain recombines TRBV11-2 with TRBJ2-3; no firm D call. V was pared by 3 bases and J by 2 bases, with 9 bases between. Looked up from germline, CDR1 is SGHAT and CDR2 is FQNNGV. The CDR3 is 14 residues long. The CDR3 coding sequence is TGTGCCAGCAGCTTCGGGCCTTCCACAGATACGCAGTATTTT. This translates into CASSFGPSTDTQYF.

V usage is TRBV29-1 and J usage is TRBJ2-1, with 12 bases identical to TRBD2. The V segment lost 0 bases and the J segment 6 bases; nucleotides outside the gene matches: 3. CDR3 length: 15 residues. Germline V gene data show CDR1 as SQVTM and CDR2 as ANQGSEA. The CDR3 reads CSVEEASGRGNEQFF. In nucleotides, the CDR3 is TGCAGCGTTGAAGAGGCTAGCGGGAGGGGCAATGAGCAGTTCTTC.

The CDR3 DNA reads TGCGCCAGCAGCCACTCGCTCGGACTAGCAAGATACAATGAGCAGTTCTTC. Residues: CASSHSLGLARYNEQFF. This sequence joins TRBV4-3 and TRBJ2-1; 8 bases agree with TRBD2. The CDR3 has 17 residues. The V gene's germline CDR1 is LGHNA and CDR2 YSLEER. With 3 bases clipped from V and 4 bases from J, the junction kept 11 bases outside the gene matches.

The rearrangement uses TRBV6-6 and TRBJ1-4; unclear D gene. The CDR3 runs 14 residues. The V gene's germline CDR1 is MNHNY and CDR2 SVGAGI (reference sequence). Trimming took off 2 bases at V and 6 bases at J, with 10 bases between the two ends. CDR3 DNA: TGTGCCAGCAGTTACAAGGGATCGTATGAAAAACTGTTTTTT. This sequence encodes CASSYKGSYEKLFF.

The chain has TRBV5-1 and TRBJ2-7; D unresolved. Germline lookup yields CDR1 SGHRS and CDR2 YFSETQ. Trimming left V 0 bases short and J 5 bases short, with 12 bases between. The CDR3 runs to 14 residues. CDR3 in amino acids: CASSLGGLRDEQYF. In DNA form, the CDR3 reads TGCGCCAGCAGCTTGGGCGGTCTTAGGGACGAGCAGTACTTC.

This chain's CDR3 is CASKPIGASGTGNEQFF. DNA of the CDR3: TGTGCCAGCAAACCTATCGGGGCTAGCGGGACTGGCAATGAGCAGTTCTTC. This chain links TRBV7-6 with TRBJ2-1; 9 bases line up with TRBD2. The length of the CDR3 is 17 residues. Per germline, CDR1 SGHVS and CDR2 FNYEAQ. Unmatched junction bases numbered 16, after V lost 7 bases and J lost 6 bases.

This CDR3 is CASSVGQQETQYF. The CDR3 bases are TGTGCCAGCAGCGTAGGGCAGCAAGAGACCCAGTACTTC. The chain couples TRBV9 to TRBJ2-5; D is undetermined. Germline CDR1 and CDR2: SGDLS and YYNGEE. The ends were cut back, 0 bases at V and 2 bases at J, with 5 bases in the middle. This CDR3 has 13 amino acids.

The V call is TRBV6-5, the J call TRBJ1-1; possibly TRBD1 for D (6 bases). The CDR3 is 15 residues long. V lost 2 bases, J lost 4 bases, and 14 bases lay in between. The V gene's germline CDR1 is MNHEY and CDR2 SVGAGI. The CDR3 DNA is TGTGCCAGCAGTTACCGCGGGGGCAGGGCCACTGAAGCTTTCTTT. It codes for CASSYRGGRATEAFF.

This clone has a handful of counts. This rearrangement joins TRBV27 to TRBJ1-1, with D hard to call. Germline lookup yields CDR1 MNHEY and CDR2 SMNVEV (reference sequence). Trimming left V 8 bases short and J 5 bases short, with 9 bases between. This CDR3 has 11 residues. The chain's CDR3 is CASLRWTEAFF. The CDR3 nucleotides read TGTGCCAGCCTCCGATGGACTGAAGCTTTCTTT.

J is TRBJ1-2 and V is TRBV6-6; tentatively, D is TRBD1 (5 bases). The CDR3 is 16 residues long. Trimming stripped 0 bases from V and 1 base from J, with 12 bases between. From germline, CDR1 is MNHNY and CDR2 SVGAGI (reference sequence). In DNA, the CDR3 is TGTGCCAGCAGTTACTCGGAGGGGCCGGTTAACTATGGCTACACCTTC. Its translation is CASSYSEGPVNYGYTF.

The V gene is TRBV7-2, the J gene TRBJ1-1; D not certain. V was pared by 3 bases and J by 1 base, with 6 bases between. This CDR3 spans 13 amino acids. CDR1 SGHTA and CDR2 FQGNSA come from the germline V gene. The CDR3 protein is CASSFQENTEAFF. The CDR3 DNA reads TGTGCCAGCAGCTTCCAGGAGAACACTGAAGCTTTCTTT.

The rearrangement uses TRBV19 and TRBJ2-1; TRBD2 agrees at 14 bases. V lost 8 bases, J lost 7 bases, and 7 bases stayed unmatched. The CDR3 totals 15 residues. Germline CDR1 is LNHDA and CDR2 is SQIVND (reference sequence). CDR3 sequence reads: CASCTGTSGSNEQFF. Written as DNA, the CDR3 is TGTGCCAGTTGCACCGGGACTAGCGGGAGTAATGAGCAGTTCTTC.

V is TRBV4-1 and J is TRBJ1-1; the match to TRBD1 covers 7 bases. J gave up 0 bases and V 4 bases, and 8 bases lay outside the gene matches. The germline V gene has CDR1 MGHRA and CDR2 YSYEKL. This CDR3 region has 16 residues. CDR3 region: CASSRGRTGMNTEAFF. CDR3 DNA sequence: TGCGCCAGCAGCCGAGGAAGGACAGGAATGAACACTGAAGCTTTCTTT.

This clone was seen just once. The J gene is TRBJ2-1, the V gene TRBV6-6; no clear D. The CDR3 consists of 11 residues. Looked up from germline, CDR1 is MNHNY and CDR2 is SVGAGI (reference sequence). V was trimmed by 5 bases and J by 4 bases, leaving 3 bases between them. Here the CDR3 reads CASSPYNEQFF. The CDR3 bases are TGTGCCAGCAGTCCTTACAATGAGCAGTTCTTC.

Comment on this clone: Distinct nucleotide sequences in the sample also encode this CDR3. The rearrangement joins TRBV7-2 to TRBJ2-7; D unclear. CDR3 length equals 12 residues. V lost 1 base and J lost 3, with 4 bases in between. Germline CDR1 SGHTA, CDR2 FQGNSA. The CDR3 DNA sequence: TGTGCCAGCAGCTTAGACTTCTACGAGCAGTACTTC. This sequence encodes CASSLDFYEQYF.

The gene calls are TRBV7-2 and TRBJ2-5; weak D call: TRBD2 (5 bases). V lost 3 bases, J lost 4 bases, and 12 bases lay in between. The CDR3 extends over 14 amino acids. The germline CDR1 and CDR2 sequences are SGHTA and FQGNSA. CDR3 loop: CASSFSGGGETQYF. The DNA for the CDR3 is TGTGCCAGCAGCTTCTCAGGCGGAGGAGAGACCCAGTACTTC.